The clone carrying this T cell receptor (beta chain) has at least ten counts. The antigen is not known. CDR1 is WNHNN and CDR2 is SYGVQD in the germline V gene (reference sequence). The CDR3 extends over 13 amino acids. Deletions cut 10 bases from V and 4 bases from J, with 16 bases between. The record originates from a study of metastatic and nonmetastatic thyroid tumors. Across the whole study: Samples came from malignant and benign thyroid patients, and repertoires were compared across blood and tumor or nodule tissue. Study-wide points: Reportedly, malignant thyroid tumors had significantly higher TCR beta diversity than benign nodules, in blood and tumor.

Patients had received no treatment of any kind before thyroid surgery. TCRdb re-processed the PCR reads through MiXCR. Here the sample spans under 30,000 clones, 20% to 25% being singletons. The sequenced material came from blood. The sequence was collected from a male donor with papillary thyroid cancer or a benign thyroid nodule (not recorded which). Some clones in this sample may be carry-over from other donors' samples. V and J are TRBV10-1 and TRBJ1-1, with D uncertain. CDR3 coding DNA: TGCGCCACCAGCAGGTCGCGGGGCACTGAAGCTTTCTTT. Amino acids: CATSRSRGTEAFF.